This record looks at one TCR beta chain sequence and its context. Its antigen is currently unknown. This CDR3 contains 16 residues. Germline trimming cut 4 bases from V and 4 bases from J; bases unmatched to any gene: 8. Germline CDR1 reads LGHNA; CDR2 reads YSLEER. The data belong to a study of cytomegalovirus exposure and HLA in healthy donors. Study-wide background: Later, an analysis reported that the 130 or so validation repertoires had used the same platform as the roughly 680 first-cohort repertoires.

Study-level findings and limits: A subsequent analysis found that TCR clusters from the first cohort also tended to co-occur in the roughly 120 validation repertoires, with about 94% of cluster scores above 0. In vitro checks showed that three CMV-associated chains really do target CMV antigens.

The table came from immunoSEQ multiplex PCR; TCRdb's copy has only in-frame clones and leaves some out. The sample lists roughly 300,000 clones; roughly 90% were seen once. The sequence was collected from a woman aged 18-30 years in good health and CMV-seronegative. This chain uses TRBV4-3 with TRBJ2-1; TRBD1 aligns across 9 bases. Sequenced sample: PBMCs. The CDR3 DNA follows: TGCGCCAGCAGCCCGCGACAGGGGGGAATTTACAATGAGCAGTTCTTC. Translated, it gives CASSPRQGGIYNEQFF.